This entry lists 2 T cell receptor beta chains sequenced from one sample in a study of CXCR3-negative and CXCR3-positive naive CD8 T cells. Preparation of TRB cDNA libraries relied on 5' RACE carrying UMI labels. TCRdb re-called the 5' RACE reads; every CDR3 protein appears as one record, without DNA. Its listing shows some 150,000 distinct CDR3 sequences. For these TCRs, the target antigens are not known. Whole-study findings and limits: Comparison of naive cells showed more hydrophobic TRB CDR3s in CXCR3-positive than in CXCR3-negative naive cells.

The sample was naive CXCR3+ CD8+ T cells from blood. Described subset: CD45RO-CCR7+CD27+CD95- naive CD8+ T cells expressing CXCR3 (TNR3+). These receptors were taken from a human donor in good health. Some clones in this sample may be carry-over from other donors' samples.

CDR3: CASSGVTGAGELFF. The J gene is TRBJ2-2, the V gene TRBV9; TCRdb proposes TRBD2, but this gene call is untestable without DNA. The CDR3 sequence is 14 residues long. CDR1 is SGDLS and CDR2 is YYNGEE in the germline V gene.

The chain carries TRBV2 and TRBJ1-2; absent DNA, TCRdb's TRBD1 call cannot be checked. CDR3 length: 14 amino acids. Germline V gene lookup returns CDR1 SNHLY and CDR2 FYNNEI. The CDR3 protein is CASSDWSGGYGYTF.